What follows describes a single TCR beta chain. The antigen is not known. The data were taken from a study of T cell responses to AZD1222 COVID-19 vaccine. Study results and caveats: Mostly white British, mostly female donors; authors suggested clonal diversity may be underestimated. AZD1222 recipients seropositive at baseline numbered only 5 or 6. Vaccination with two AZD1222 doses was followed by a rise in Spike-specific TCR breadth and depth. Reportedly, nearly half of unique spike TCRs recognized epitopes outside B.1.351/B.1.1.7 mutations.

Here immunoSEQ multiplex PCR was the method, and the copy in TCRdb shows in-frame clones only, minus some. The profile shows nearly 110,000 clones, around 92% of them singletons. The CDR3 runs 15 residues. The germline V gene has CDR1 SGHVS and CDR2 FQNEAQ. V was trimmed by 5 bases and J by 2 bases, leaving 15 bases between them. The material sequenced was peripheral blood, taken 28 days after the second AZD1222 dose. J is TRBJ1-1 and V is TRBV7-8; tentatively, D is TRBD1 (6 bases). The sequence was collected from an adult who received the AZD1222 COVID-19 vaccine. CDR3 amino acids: CASSGRGQINTEAFF. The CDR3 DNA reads TGTGCCAGCAGCGGGAGAGGACAGATTAACACTGAAGCTTTCTTT.